The rows below give T cell receptor beta chains drawn from one sample of a study of neurological immune-mediated disorders. TCRdb reanalysed the 5' RACE reads using MiXCR and keeps one entry per CDR3 protein. The data show about 90,000 distinct CDR3 sequences, approximately 13% seen once. Sequencing was carried out using PBMCs. The origin of the receptors is a female donor with HTLV-1-associated myelopathy (HAM/TSP). The CDR3 runs from the conserved cysteine through the conserved F or W. Each record gives: V gene, J gene, CDR3 protein.

TRBV7-2,TRBJ2-3,CASSLQSGSDTQYF
TRBV12-3/TRBV12-4,TRBJ2-4,CASSLESPLAKNIQYF
TRBV11-2,TRBJ1-2,CASSLAPGAGNYGYTF
TRBV5-1,TRBJ2-7,CASSFRGGGSYEQYF
TRBV18,TRBJ2-3,CASSPIGSDTQYF
TRBV6-5,TRBJ2-1,CASSRGGNNEQFF
TRBV5-1,TRBJ2-6,CASSLKITGAGSGANVLTF
TRBV9,TRBJ2-7,CASSVEGAPLDEQYF
TRBV7-3,TRBJ2-2,CASSSSPGELFF
TRBV27,TRBJ2-7,CATGRGLAGAYEQYF
TRBV12-3/TRBV12-4,TRBJ2-5,CASLRGGALQETQYF
TRBV20-1,TRBJ1-3,CSARDWGYKGGNTIYF